This TCR beta chain emerged from a study of shared clonotypes between healthy human individuals. Study results and caveats: Among donors, sharing of clonotypes was expected to be affected by sequencing depth.

Trimming stripped 1 base from V and 2 bases from J, with 16 bases between. The length of the CDR3 is 16 residues. In germline, CDR1 is SGDLS, CDR2 YYNGEE. Comments on this clone: What it binds is not known.

This table comes from immunoSEQ multiplex PCR, and its TCRdb copy is limited to in-frame clones, with some not included. The top ten clones hold about 0.41% of a sample with approximately 2,000,000 clones, 92% of them seen once. The chain uses TRBV9 and TRBJ2-7; TRBD2 is a possible D gene (6 bases). Sequencing was carried out using naive CD4+ T cells from PBMCs. Subset denoted: CD45RA+ positively selected. The clonotype comes from a man younger than 35 in good health. Some clones in this sample may be carry-over from other donors' samples. The DNA for the CDR3 is TGTGCCAGCAGCGTAAACCCGGACTACAGTACCTACGAGCAGTACTTC. Protein sequence: CASSVNPDYSTYEQYF.